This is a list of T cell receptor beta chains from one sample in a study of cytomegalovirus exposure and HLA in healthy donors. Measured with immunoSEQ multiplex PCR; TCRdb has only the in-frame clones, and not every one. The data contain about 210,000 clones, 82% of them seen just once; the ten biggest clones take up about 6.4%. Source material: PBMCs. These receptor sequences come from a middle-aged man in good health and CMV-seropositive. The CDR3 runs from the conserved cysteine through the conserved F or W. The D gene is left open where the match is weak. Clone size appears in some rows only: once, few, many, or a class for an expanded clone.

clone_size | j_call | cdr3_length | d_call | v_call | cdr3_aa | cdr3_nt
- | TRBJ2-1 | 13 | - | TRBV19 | CASSTTSYNEQFF | TGTGCCAGTAGTACGACTAGTTACAATGAGCAGTTCTTC
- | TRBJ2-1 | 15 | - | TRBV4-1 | CASSFTSPSYNEQFF | TGCGCCAGCAGTTTCACTAGTCCCTCCTACAATGAGCAGTTCTTC
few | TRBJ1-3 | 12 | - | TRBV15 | CATWTTGNTIYF | TGTGCCACCTGGACAACGGGAAACACCATATATTTT
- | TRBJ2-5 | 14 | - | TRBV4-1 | CASSQDVAVVTQYF | TGCGCCAGCAGCCAAGACGTAGCGGTGGTTACCCAGTACTTC
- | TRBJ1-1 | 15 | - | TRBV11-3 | CASSPRTVSNTEAFF | TGTGCCAGCAGCCCCAGGACAGTTTCGAACACTGAAGCTTTCTTT
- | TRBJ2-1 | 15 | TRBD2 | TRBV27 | CASSAGYLAGGEQFF | TGTGCCAGCAGTGCGGGATACTTAGCGGGAGGCGAGCAGTTCTTC
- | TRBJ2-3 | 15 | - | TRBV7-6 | CASSPTAASTDTQYF | TGTGCCAGCAGCCCTACGGCGGCTAGCACAGATACGCAGTATTTT
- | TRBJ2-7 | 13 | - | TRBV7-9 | CASSTDNLYEQYF | TGTGCCAGCAGCACCGACAACCTCTACGAGCAGTACTTC
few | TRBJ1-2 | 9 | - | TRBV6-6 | CASGSGYTF | TGTGCCAGCGGGAGTGGCTACACCTTC
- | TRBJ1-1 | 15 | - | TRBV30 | CAWGSKGRVYTEAFF | TGTGCCTGGGGTTCTAAGGGCAGGGTATACACTGAAGCTTTCTTT
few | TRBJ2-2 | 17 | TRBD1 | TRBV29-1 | CSVEGEGQELNTGELFF | TGCAGCGTTGAAGGGGAAGGACAGGAGCTCAACACCGGGGAGCTGTTTTTT
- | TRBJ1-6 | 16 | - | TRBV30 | CAWSGGQAFYNSPLHF | TGTGCCTGGAGCGGGGGGCAGGCCTTTTATAATTCACCCCTCCACTTT
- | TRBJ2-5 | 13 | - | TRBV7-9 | CASTPLAQETQYF | TGTGCCAGCACCCCTCTAGCGCAAGAGACCCAGTACTTC
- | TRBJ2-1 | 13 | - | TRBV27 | CASSGGAGYEQFF | TGTGCCAGCAGTGGCGGAGCCGGGTATGAGCAGTTCTTC
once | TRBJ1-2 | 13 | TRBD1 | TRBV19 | CASSMGQPYGYTF | TGTGCCAGTAGTATGGGACAGCCGTATGGCTACACCTTC
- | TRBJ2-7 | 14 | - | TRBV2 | CASLQWSGSYEQYF | TGTGCCAGCTTACAGTGGTCGGGAAGCTACGAGCAGTACTTC
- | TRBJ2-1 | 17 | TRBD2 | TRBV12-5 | CASGLPSGTSYRFEQFF | TGTGCTAGTGGTTTGCCTTCCGGGACTAGCTACAGGTTCGAGCAGTTCTTC
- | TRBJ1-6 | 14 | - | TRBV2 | CASSGGTYNSPLHF | TGTGCCAGCAGCGGGGGGACCTATAATTCACCCCTCCACTTT
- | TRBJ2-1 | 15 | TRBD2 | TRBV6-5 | CASSLSGRAYNEQFF | TGTGCCAGCAGCCTCAGCGGGAGGGCCTACAATGAGCAGTTCTTC
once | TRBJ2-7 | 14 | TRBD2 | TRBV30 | CAWSVRLAGYEQYF | TGTGCCTGGAGTGTACGGCTAGCGGGCTACGAGCAGTACTTC
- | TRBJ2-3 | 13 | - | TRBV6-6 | CASIGDFTDTQYF | TGTGCCAGCATCGGGGATTTTACAGATACGCAGTATTTT
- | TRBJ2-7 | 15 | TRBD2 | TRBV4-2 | CASSPGLAGAEEQYF | TGTGCCAGCAGCCCTGGACTAGCGGGAGCTGAAGAGCAGTACTTC
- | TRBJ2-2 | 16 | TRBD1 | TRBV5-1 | CASSLAGTGYTGELFF | TGCGCCAGCAGCCTTGCCGGGACAGGGTACACCGGGGAGCTGTTTTTT
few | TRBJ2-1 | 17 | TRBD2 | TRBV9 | CASSVWGSGRLGNEQFF | TGTGCCAGCAGCGTATGGGGTAGCGGGAGGCTTGGGAATGAGCAGTTCTTC
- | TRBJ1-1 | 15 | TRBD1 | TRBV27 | CASSPRGQMNTEAFF | TGTGCCAGCAGTCCGAGGGGACAGATGAACACTGAAGCTTTCTTT
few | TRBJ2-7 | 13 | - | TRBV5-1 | CASSLSYGDEQYF | TGCGCCAGCAGCTTGTCATACGGGGACGAGCAGTACTTC
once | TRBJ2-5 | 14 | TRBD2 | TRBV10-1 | CASSTGTSQETQYF | TGCGCCAGCAGCACCGGGACTAGCCAAGAGACCCAGTACTTC
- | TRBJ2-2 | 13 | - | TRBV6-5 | CASSPRAAGELFF | TGTGCCAGCAGCCCCAGGGCGGCCGGGGAGCTGTTTTTT
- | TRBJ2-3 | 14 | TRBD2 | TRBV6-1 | CASTPGLESNTQYF | TGTGCCAGCACCCCCGGACTAGAGAGTAATACGCAGTATTTT
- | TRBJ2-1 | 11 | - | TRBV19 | CASKYYNEQFF | TGTGCCAGTAAATACTACAATGAGCAGTTCTTC
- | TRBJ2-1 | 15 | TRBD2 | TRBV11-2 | CASSLDGGSGGEQFF | TGTGCCAGCAGCTTAGATGGCGGGAGCGGCGGTGAGCAGTTCTTC
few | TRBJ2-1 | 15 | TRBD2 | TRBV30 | CAWRRLAGGPNEQFF | TGTGCCTGGAGGAGACTAGCGGGAGGGCCAAATGAGCAGTTCTTC
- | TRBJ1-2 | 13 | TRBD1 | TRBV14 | CASSGQAYYGYTF | TGTGCCAGCAGCGGACAGGCCTACTATGGCTACACCTTC
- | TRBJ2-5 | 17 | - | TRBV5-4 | CASSLGGGPFDQETQYF | TGTGCCAGCAGCTTGGGGGGGGGCCCATTTGACCAAGAGACCCAGTACTTC
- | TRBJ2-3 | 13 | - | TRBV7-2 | CASSSLGTDTQYF | TGTGCCAGCAGCTCTCTAGGCACAGATACGCAGTATTTT
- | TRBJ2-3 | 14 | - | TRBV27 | CASSLVAVSDTQYF | TGTGCCAGCAGTTTAGTCGCGGTCTCAGATACGCAGTATTTT
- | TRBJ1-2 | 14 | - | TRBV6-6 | CASTTPTGNYGYTF | TGTGCCAGCACCACACCTACAGGAAACTATGGCTACACCTTC
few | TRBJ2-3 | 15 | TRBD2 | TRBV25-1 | CASSVKAGGPDTQYF | TGTGCCAGCAGTGTGAAAGCGGGAGGGCCAGATACGCAGTATTTT
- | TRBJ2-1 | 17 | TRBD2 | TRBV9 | CASSGGIAGNSYNEQFF | TGTGCCAGCAGCGGGGGGATAGCGGGAAACTCCTACAATGAGCAGTTCTTC
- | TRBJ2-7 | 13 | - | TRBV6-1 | CASTRTAFYEQYF | TGTGCCAGCACCCGGACAGCTTTCTACGAGCAGTACTTC
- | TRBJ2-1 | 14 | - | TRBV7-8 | CASSLSFFWEEQFF | TGTGCCAGCAGCTTATCTTTTTTCTGGGAGGAGCAGTTCTTC
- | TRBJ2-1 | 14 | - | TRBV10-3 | CAISATPGDVEQFF | TGTGCCATCAGTGCGACACCCGGGGATGTTGAGCAGTTCTTC
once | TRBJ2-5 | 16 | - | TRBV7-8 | CASSKRPQRDQETQYF | TGTGCCAGCAGCAAACGCCCTCAGCGGGACCAAGAGACCCAGTACTTC
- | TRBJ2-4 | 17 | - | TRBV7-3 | CASSLYPTGTDRNIQYF | TGTGCCAGCAGCTTATATCCGACAGGGACTGATAGAAACATTCAGTACTTC
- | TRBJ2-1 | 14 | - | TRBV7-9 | CASSLPLGSNEQFF | TGTGCCAGCAGCTTACCACTAGGAAGCAATGAGCAGTTCTTC
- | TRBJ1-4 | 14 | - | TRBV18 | CASSYRVTNEKLFF | TGTGCCAGCTCGTACCGGGTGACTAATGAAAAACTGTTTTTT
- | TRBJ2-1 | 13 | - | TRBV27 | CHAGRPNYNEQFF | TGCCATGCGGGGCGGCCGAACTACAATGAGCAGTTCTTC
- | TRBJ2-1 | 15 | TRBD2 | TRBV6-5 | CASGRLAGGGDEQFF | TGTGCCAGCGGTAGACTAGCGGGAGGCGGGGATGAGCAGTTCTTC
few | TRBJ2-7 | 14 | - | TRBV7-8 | CASSSARDSGEQYF | TGTGCCAGCAGCTCAGCTAGGGATTCGGGGGAGCAGTACTTC
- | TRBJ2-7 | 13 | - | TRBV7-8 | CASSTLGSYEQYF | TGTGCCAGCAGTACCTTGGGGAGCTACGAGCAGTACTTC
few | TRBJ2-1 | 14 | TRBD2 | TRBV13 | CASSRLATYNEQFF | TGTGCCAGCAGCCGACTAGCTACCTACAATGAGCAGTTCTTC
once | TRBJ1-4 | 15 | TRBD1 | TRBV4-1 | CASSQEGTGIEKLFF | TGCGCCAGCAGCCAAGAGGGGACAGGGATAGAAAAACTGTTTTTT
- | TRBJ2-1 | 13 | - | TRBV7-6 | CASSSDFYNEQFF | TGTGCCAGCAGCTCGGACTTTTACAATGAGCAGTTCTTC
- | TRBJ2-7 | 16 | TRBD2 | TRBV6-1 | CASSEANSGGPYEQYF | TGTGCCAGCAGTGAAGCCAACTCGGGAGGGCCCTACGAGCAGTACTTC
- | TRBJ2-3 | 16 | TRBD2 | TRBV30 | CAWSVYQREFPDTQYF | TGTGCCTGGAGTGTATACCAGCGGGAGTTCCCAGATACGCAGTATTTT
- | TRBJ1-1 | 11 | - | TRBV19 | CASSMGPVAFF | TGTGCCAGTAGTATGGGGCCTGTTGCTTTCTTT
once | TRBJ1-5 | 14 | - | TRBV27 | CASSRDSSYQPQHF | TGTGCCAGCAGCCGGGACTCTAGTTATCAGCCCCAGCATTTT
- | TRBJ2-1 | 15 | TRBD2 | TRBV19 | CASSKTSGIYNEQFF | TGTGCCAGTAGTAAGACAAGCGGGATCTACAATGAGCAGTTCTTC
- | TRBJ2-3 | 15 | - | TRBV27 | CASGLDYRSTDTQYF | TGTGCCAGCGGTCTCGACTACCGAAGCACAGATACGCAGTATTTT
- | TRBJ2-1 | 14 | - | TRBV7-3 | CASSLTRDGNEQFF | TGTGCCAGCAGCTTAACCAGGGATGGGAATGAGCAGTTCTTC